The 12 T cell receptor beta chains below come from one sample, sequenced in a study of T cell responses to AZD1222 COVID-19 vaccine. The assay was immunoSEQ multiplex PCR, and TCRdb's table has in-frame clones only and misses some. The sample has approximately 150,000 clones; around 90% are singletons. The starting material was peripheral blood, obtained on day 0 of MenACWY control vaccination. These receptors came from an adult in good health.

The CDR3: CASSFEQYGYTF. As DNA, the CDR3 is TGTGCCAGCAGTTTCGAACAGTATGGCTACACCTTC. This chain joins TRBV12-3 or TRBV12-4 and TRBJ1-2; D unclear. The CDR3 is 12 residues long. V was cut by 3 bases and J by 5 bases, with 7 bases left in between.

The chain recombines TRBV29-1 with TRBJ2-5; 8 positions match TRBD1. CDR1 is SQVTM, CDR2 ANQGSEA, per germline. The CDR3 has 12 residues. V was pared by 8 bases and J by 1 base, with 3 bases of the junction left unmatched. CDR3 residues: CSTTGGQETQYF. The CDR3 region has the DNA TGCAGCACCACAGGGGGCCAAGAGACCCAGTACTTC.

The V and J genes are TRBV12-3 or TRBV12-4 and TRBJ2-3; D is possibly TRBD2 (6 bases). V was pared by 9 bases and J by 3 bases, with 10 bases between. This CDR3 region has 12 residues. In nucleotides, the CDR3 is TGTGCCAGTTCCGGGACTACAGATACGCAGTATTTT. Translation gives CASSGTTDTQYF.

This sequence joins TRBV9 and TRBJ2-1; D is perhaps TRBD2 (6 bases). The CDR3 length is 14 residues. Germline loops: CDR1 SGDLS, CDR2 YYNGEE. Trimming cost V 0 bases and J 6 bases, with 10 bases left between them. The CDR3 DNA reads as TGTGCCAGCAGCGTAGGAACTAGCAGCAATGAGCAGTTCTTC. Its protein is CASSVGTSSNEQFF.

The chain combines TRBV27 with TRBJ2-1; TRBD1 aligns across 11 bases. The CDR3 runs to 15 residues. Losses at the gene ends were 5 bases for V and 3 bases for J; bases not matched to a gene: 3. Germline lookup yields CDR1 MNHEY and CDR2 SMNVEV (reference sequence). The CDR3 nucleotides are TGTGCCAGCAGTAGAGGGACAGGGGGCTACAATGAGCAGTTCTTC. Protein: CASSRGTGGYNEQFF.

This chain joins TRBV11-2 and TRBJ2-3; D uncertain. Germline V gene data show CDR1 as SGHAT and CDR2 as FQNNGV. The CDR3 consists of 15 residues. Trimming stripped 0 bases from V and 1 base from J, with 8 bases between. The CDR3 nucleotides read TGTGCCAGCAGCTTAGATATAGGGCGCACAGATACGCAGTATTTT. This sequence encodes CASSLDIGRTDTQYF.

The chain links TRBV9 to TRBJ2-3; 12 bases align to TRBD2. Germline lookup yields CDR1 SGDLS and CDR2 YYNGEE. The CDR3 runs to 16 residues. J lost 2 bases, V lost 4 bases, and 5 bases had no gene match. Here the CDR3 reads CASSTLAGGPTDTQYF. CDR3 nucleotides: TGTGCCAGCAGCACCCTAGCGGGAGGGCCCACAGATACGCAGTATTTT.

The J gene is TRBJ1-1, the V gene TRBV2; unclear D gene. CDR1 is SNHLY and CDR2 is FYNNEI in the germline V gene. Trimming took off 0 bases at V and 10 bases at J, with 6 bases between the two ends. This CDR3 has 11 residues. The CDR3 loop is CASSEALRAFF. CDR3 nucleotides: TGTGCCAGCAGTGAAGCGCTTAGAGCTTTCTTT.

CDR3 DNA sequence: TGTGCCATCGGGGACAGCTATGGCTACACCTTC. Translation: CAIGDSYGYTF. The chain carries TRBV28 and TRBJ1-2; 7 nucleotides line up with TRBD1. The trim removed 10 bases at V and 4 bases at J, leaving 3 bases unmatched. The germline V gene encodes CDR1 MDHEN and CDR2 SYDVKM. CDR3 length: 11 residues.

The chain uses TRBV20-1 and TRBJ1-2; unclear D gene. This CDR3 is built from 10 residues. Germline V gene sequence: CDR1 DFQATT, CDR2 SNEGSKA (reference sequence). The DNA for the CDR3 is TGCTCAGCCTCGGGTGGAGGCTACACCTTC. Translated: CSASGGGYTF.

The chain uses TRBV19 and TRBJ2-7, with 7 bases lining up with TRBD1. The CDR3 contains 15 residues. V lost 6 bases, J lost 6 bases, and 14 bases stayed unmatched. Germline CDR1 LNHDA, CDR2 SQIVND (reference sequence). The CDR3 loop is CASSRHGQVISEQYF. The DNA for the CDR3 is TGTGCCAGTAGCCGTCACGGACAGGTAATATCCGAGCAGTACTTC.

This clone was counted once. The CDR3 DNA sequence: TGCAGCGTGTCGCCGGACAGAAACTATGGCTACACCTTC. The encoded protein is CSVSPDRNYGYTF. V usage is TRBV29-1 and J usage is TRBJ1-2; tentatively, D is TRBD1 (6 bases). Trimming removed 6 bases from V and 2 bases from J, with 13 bases in between. The length of the CDR3 is 13 residues. Germline CDR1 reads SQVTM; CDR2 reads ANQGSEA.